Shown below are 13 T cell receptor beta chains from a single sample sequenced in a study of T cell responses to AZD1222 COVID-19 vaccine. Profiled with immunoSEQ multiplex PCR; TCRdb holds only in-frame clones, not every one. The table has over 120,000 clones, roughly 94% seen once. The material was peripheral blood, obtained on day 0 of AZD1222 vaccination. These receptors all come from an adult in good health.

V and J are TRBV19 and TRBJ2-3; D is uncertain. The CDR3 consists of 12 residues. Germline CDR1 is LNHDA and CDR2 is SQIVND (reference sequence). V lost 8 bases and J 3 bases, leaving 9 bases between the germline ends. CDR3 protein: CASSRRTDTQYF. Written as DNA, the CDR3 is TGTGCCAGTTCCCGGCGGACAGATACGCAGTATTTT. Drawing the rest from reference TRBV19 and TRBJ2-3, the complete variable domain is DGGITQSPKYLFRKEGQNVTLSCEQNLNHDAMYWYRQDPGQGLRLIYYSQIVNDFQKGDIAEGYSVSREKKESFPLTVTSAQKNPTAFYLCASSRRTDTQYFGPGTRLTVL.

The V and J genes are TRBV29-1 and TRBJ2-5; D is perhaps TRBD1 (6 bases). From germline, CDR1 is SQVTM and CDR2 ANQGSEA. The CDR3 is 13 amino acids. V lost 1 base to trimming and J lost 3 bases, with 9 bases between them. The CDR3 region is CSVEGPGEETQYF. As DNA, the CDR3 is TGCAGCGTTGAAGGTCCAGGGGAAGAGACCCAGTACTTC.

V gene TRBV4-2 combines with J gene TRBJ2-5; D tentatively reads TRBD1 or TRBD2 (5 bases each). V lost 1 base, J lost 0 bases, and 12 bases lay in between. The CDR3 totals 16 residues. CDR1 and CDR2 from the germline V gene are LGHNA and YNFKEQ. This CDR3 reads CASSQGTGLYQETQYF. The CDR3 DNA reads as TGTGCCAGCAGCCAAGGAACAGGACTGTACCAAGAGACCCAGTACTTC.

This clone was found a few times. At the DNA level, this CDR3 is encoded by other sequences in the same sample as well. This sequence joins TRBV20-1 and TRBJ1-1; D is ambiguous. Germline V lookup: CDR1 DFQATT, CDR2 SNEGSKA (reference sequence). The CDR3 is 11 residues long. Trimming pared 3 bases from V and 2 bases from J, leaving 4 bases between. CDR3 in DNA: TGCAGTGCTAGGGGAAACACTGAAGCTTTCTTT. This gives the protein CSARGNTEAFF.

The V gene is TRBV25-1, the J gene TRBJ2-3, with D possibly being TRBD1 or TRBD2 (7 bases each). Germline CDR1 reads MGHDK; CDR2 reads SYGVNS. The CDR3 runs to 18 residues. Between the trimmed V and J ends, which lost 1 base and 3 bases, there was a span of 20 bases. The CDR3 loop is CASSESRGGGLTTDTQYF. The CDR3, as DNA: TGTGCCAGCAGTGAATCACGGGGAGGGGGCCTTACGACAGATACGCAGTATTTT. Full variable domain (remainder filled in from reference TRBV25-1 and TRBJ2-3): EADIYQTPRYLVIGTGKKITLECSQTMGHDKMYWYQQDPGMELHLIHYSYGVNSTEKGDLSSESTVSRIRTEHFPLTLESARPSHTSQYLCASSESRGGGLTTDTQYFGPGTRLTVL.

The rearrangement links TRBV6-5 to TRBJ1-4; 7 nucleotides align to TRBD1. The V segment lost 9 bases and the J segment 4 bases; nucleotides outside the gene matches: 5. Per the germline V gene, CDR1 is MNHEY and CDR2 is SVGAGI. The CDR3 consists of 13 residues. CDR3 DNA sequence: TGTGCCAGTTTGGACAGGAGTAATGAAAAACTGTTTTTT. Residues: CASLDRSNEKLFF.

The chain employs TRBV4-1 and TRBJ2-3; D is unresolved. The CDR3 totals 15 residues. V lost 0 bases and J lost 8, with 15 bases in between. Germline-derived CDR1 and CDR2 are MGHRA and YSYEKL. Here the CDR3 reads CASSQDRQPRGTQYF. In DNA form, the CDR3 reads TGCGCCAGCAGCCAAGATCGGCAGCCTCGTGGTACGCAGTATTTT.

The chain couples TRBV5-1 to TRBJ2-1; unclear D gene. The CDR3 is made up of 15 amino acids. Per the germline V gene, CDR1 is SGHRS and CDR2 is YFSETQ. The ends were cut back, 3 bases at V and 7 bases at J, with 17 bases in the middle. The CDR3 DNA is TGCGCCAGCAGCTCGCAACTAAACTGGGGAAATGAGCAGTTCTTC. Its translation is CASSSQLNWGNEQFF.

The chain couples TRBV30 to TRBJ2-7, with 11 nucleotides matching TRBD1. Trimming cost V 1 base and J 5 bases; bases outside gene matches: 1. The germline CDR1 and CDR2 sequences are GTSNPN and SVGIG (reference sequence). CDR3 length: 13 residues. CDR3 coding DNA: TGTGCCTGGAGTGGGACAGGGGGCCACGAGCAGTACTTC. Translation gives CAWSGTGGHEQYF.

The CDR3 DNA reads as TGTGCCAGCAGCTTGGTTGGGCAGCCGATGCGGGAAAAACTGTTTTTT. It yields the protein CASSLVGQPMREKLFF. The V call is TRBV5-5, the J call TRBJ1-4; D is unresolved. There are 16 residues in the CDR3. Germline assignment: CDR1 SGHKS and CDR2 YYEKEE (reference sequence). Trimming removed 0 bases at V and 8 bases at J, with 17 bases between.

CDR3: CASSLGQSNYGYTF. CDR3 bases: TGTGCCAGCAGCTTGGGACAGAGTAACTATGGCTACACCTTC. This chain links TRBV7-8 with TRBJ1-2; 7 bases line up with TRBD1. Germline values: CDR1 SGHVS, CDR2 FQNEAQ. The CDR3 contains 14 residues. V dropped 3 bases and J dropped 1; count of bases not matched to a gene: 2.

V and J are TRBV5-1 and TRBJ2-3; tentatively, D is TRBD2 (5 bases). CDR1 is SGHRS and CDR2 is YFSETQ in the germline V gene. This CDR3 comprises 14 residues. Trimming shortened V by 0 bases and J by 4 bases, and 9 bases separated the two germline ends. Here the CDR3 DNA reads TGCGCCAGCAGCTTGGGGGAGTTTGCAGATACGCAGTATTTT. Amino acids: CASSLGEFADTQYF.

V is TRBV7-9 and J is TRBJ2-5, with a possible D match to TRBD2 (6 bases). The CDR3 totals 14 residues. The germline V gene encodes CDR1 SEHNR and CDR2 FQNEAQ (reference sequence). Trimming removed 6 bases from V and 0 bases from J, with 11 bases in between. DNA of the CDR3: TGTGCCAGCAGTGATGGGGGGTACCAAGAGACCCAGTACTTC. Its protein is CASSDGGYQETQYF.